This record looks at one T cell receptor beta chain sequence and its context. The data derive from a study of T cells in Graves' hyperthyroidism and ophthalmopathy. RNA transcripts served as the template for amplifying TCR beta CDR3 regions. TCR CDR3 underwent first-round RT-PCR with the HTBI primer set. TCRdb re-called the multiplex PCR reads with MiXCR, one entry per CDR3 protein. Counted here are some 740,000 distinct CDR3 sequences, 12% to 15% occurring once; the ten biggest clones make up roughly 10%. Trimming pared 0 bases from V and 2 bases from J, leaving 15 bases between. The germline CDR1 and CDR2 sequences are LGHNA and YNFKEQ. The CDR3 spans 17 residues. The patients, who ranged from 18 to 65 in age, presented with newly diagnosed hyperthyroidism lasting under 2 months.

The clonotype was recovered from a woman under 30 with Graves' hyperthyroidism. The sample comprised blood. The V gene is TRBV4-2, the J gene TRBJ2-3; possibly TRBD1 for D (6 bases). CDR3 nucleotides: TGTGCCAGCAGCCAAGAGGGGACACGAATTCCCACAGATACGCAGTATTTT. Protein: CASSQEGTRIPTDTQYF.